This T cell receptor (beta chain) comes out of a study of blood T cell repertoires in COVID-19. The wider study: From T cells, B-cell-depleted T cells, or PBMCs came the material, which was cDNA or gDNA.

The germline CDR1 and CDR2 sequences are SGHDT and YYEEEE. The CDR3 consists of 12 residues. V lost 3 bases, J lost 8 bases, and 8 bases lay in between. Original analysis: Researchers report that nucleated cell counts were estimated from reference gene primer amplification. TCRdb's copy holds only in-frame clones and misses some; the assay was immunoSEQ multiplex PCR. The V and J calls and clone size come from that table; D and trimming were worked out from the DNA. The sample holds 35,000 to 40,000 clones, approximately 81% seen once. What was sequenced was peripheral blood. This TCR was recovered from an older man with active or convalescent COVID-19. This chain uses TRBV5-6 with TRBJ1-4; D is unclear. CDR3 nucleotides: TGTGCCAGCAGCTCGCAGACAGAAAAACTGTTTTTT. Its translation: CASSSQTEKLFF.